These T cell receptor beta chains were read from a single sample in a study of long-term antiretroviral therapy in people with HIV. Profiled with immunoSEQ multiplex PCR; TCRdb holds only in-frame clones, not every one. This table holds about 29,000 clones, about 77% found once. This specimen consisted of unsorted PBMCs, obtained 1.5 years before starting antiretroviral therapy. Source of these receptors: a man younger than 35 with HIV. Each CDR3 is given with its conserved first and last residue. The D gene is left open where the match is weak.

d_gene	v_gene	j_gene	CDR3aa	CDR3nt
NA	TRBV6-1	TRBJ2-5	CASRHTGGEETQYF	TGTGCCAGCCGACACACAGGGGGGGAAGAGACCCAGTACTTC
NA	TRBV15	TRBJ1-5	CATSRESGIGKQPQHF	TGTGCCACCAGCAGAGAGTCGGGCATTGGGAAACAGCCCCAGCATTTT
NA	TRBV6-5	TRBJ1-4	CASSYLGRGNEKLFF	TGTGCCAGCAGTTACCTAGGACGGGGGAATGAAAAACTGTTTTTT
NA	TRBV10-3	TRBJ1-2	CAISEGTGANYGYTF	TGTGCCATCAGTGAGGGGACGGGTGCTAACTATGGCTACACCTTC
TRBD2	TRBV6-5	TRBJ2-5	CASKDGGGLQETQYF	TGTGCCAGCAAAGACGGCGGGGGTTTACAAGAGACCCAGTACTTC
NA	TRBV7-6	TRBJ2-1	CASSFGNYNEQFF	TGTGCCAGCAGTTTCGGGAACTACAATGAGCAGTTCTTC
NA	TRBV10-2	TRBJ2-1	CASRDDSYNEQFF	TGCGCCAGCAGGGACGACTCCTACAATGAGCAGTTCTTC
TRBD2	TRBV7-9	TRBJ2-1	CASSWTSGYNEQFF	TGTGCCAGCAGCTGGACTAGCGGATACAATGAGCAGTTCTTC
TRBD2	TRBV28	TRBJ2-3	CASSSRLAGGRDTQYF	TGTGCCAGCAGTTCGAGACTAGCGGGAGGGCGGGATACGCAGTATTTT
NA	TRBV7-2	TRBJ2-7	CASSPSRFYEQYF	TGTGCCAGCAGCCCTAGCCGTTTTTACGAGCAGTACTTC